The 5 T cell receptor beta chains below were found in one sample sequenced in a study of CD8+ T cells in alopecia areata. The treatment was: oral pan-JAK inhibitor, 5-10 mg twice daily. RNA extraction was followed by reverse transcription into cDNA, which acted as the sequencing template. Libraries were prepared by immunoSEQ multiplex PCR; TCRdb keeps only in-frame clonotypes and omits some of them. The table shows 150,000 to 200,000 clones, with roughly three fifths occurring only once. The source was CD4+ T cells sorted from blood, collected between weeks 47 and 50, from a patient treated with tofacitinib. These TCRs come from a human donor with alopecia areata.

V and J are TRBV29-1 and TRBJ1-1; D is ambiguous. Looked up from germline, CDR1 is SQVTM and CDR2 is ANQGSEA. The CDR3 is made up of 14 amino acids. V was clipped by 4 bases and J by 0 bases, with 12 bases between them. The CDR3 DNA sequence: TGCAGCGTTGCCAGGATCCTTATGAACACTGAAGCTTTCTTT. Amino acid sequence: CSVARILMNTEAFF.

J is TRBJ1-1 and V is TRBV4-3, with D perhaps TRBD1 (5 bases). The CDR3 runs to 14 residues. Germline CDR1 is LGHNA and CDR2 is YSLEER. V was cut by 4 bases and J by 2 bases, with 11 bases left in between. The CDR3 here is CASSLSDINTEAFF. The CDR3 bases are TGCGCCAGCAGCCTTTCGGACATCAACACTGAAGCTTTCTTT.

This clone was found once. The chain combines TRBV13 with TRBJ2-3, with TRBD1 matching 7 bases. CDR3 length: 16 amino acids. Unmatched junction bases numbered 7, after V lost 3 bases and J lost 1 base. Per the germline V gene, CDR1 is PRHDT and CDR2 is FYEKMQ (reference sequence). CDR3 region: CASSLKGARGTDTQYF. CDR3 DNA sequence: TGTGCCAGCAGCTTGAAGGGGGCGCGGGGCACAGATACGCAGTATTTT. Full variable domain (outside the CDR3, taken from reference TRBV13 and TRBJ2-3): AAGVIQSPRHLIKEKRETATLKCYPIPRHDTVYWYQQGPGQDPQFLISFYEKMQSDKGSIPDRFSAQQFSDYHSELNMSSLELGDSALYFCASSLKGARGTDTQYFGPGTRLTVL.

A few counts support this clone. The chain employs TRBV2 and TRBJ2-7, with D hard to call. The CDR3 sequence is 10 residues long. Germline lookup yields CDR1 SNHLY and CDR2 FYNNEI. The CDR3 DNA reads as TGTGGCCCGGCCTGGGACGAGCAGTACTTC. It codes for CGPAWDEQYF.

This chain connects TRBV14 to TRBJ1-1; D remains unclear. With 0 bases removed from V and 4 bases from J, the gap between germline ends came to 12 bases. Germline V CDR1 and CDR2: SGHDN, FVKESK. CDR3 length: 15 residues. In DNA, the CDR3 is TGTGCCAGCAGCCAAGAACACAGTAAAGCCACTGAAGCTTTCTTT. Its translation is CASSQEHSKATEAFF.